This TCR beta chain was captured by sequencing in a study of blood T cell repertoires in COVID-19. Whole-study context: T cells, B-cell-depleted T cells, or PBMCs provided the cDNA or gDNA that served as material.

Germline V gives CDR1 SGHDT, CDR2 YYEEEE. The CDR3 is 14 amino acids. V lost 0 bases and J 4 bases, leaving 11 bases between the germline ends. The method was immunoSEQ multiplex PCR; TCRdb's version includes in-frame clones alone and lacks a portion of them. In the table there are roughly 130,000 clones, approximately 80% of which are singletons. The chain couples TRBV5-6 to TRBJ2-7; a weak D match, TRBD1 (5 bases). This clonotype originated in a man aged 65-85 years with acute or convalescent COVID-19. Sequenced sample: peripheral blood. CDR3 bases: TGTGCCAGCAGCTTGGTGGGGCCCGGGTACGAGCAGTACTTC. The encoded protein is CASSLVGPGYEQYF. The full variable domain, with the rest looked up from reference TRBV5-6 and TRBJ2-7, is DAGVTQSPTHLIKTRGQQVTLRCSPKSGHDTVSWYQQALGQGPQFIFQYYEEEERQRGNFPDRFSGHQFPNYSSELNVNALLLGDSALYLCASSLVGPGYEQYFGPGTRLTVT.